Listed here are 15 T cell receptor beta chains from one sample, sequenced in a study of blood T cells in healthy people across ages. Next came a second PCR, run for about 7 to 12 cycles, which used a sample-barcoded 5' primer along with a J-beta primer mix. TCRdb reanalysed the 5' RACE reads using MiXCR and keeps one entry per CDR3 protein. The sample includes around 1,600,000 distinct CDR3 sequences, 35% to 45% of them seen just once. The sequenced sample consisted of blood. The receptors were gathered from a young woman in good health.

This clonotype occurred a few times. The chain carries TRBV27 and TRBJ1-2; D not resolved. Germline lookup yields CDR1 MNHEY and CDR2 SMNVEV (reference sequence). V shed 0 bases and J shed 6 bases, with 8 bases lying between them. The CDR3 is 13 amino acids. CDR3 region: CASSLSTKDGYTF. The CDR3 bases are TGTGCCAGCAGTTTATCCACAAAGGATGGCTACACCTTC.

In this sample, this clonotype turned up a few times. The chain uses TRBV5-6 and TRBJ1-2; D gene unclear. In germline, CDR1 is SGHDT, CDR2 YYEEEE. Trimming stripped 1 base from V and 1 base from J, with 14 bases between. The CDR3 extends over 16 amino acids. The CDR3 DNA is TGTGCCAGCAGCTTGCTCCCTAAAACGCTTAACTATGGCTACACCTTC. It is translated as CASSLLPKTLNYGYTF.

This clonotype was picked up a small number of times. CDR3 protein: CSVVGLAGGSSYNEQFF. The DNA of the CDR3 is TGCAGCGTTGTGGGACTAGCGGGAGGGAGCTCCTACAATGAGCAGTTCTTC. The chain carries TRBV29-1 and TRBJ2-1, with TRBD2 matching over 16 bases. Germline V CDR1 and CDR2: SQVTM, ANQGSEA. V was pared by 4 bases and J by 0 bases, with 3 bases of the junction left unmatched. The length of the CDR3 is 17 residues.

The chain is built from TRBV29-1 and TRBJ1-2; weak D call: TRBD1 (5 bases). Deletions cut 5 bases from V and 4 bases from J, with 20 bases between. The CDR3 length is 15 residues. Germline-derived CDR1 and CDR2 are SQVTM and ANQGSEA. The CDR3 nucleotides are TGCAGCGTTTTAACACCCCAGGGTGGAGTCTATGGCTACACCTTC. It specifies CSVLTPQGGVYGYTF.

This clonotype was seen a handful of times. This sequence joins TRBV9 and TRBJ2-1, with 8 bases identical to TRBD2. In germline, CDR1 is SGDLS, CDR2 YYNGEE. With 0 bases clipped from V and 2 bases from J, the junction kept 4 bases outside the gene matches. There are 16 residues in the CDR3. This chain's CDR3 is CASSVVTSGTYNEQFF. CDR3 nucleotides: TGTGCCAGCAGCGTAGTAACTAGCGGAACCTACAATGAGCAGTTCTTC.

The J gene is TRBJ1-2, the V gene TRBV6-5, with D possibly being TRBD1 (6 bases). This CDR3 is 12 amino acids long. Germline V gives CDR1 MNHEY, CDR2 SVGAGI. V lost 7 bases, J lost 4 bases, and 10 bases lay in between. CDR3 DNA sequence: TGTGCCAGCATTCTACAGGGCTATGGCTACACCTTC. Its protein product is CASILQGYGYTF.

This clonotype was counted a few times. This chain connects TRBV4-3 to TRBJ2-7; D gene ambiguous. Trimming removed 0 bases at V and 0 bases at J, with 12 bases between. The germline V gene has CDR1 LGHNA and CDR2 YSLEER. The CDR3 has 16 residues. In DNA, the CDR3 is TGCGCCAGCAGCCAAGATTGGCCCCGGAGCTCCTACGAGCAGTACTTC. Amino acids: CASSQDWPRSSYEQYF.

Only a few counts were recorded for this clonotype. V and J are TRBV12-3 or TRBV12-4 and TRBJ2-1; TRBD1 aligns across 9 bases. V shed 7 bases, J shed 9 bases, and the junction held 10 bases outside the gene matches. The length of the CDR3 is 14 residues. DNA of the CDR3: TGTGCCAGCAATACAGGGGGCGCCCAAATTGAGCAGTTCTTC. Translated: CASNTGGAQIEQFF.

V is TRBV7-9 and J is TRBJ1-2; TRBD1 is a possible D gene (6 bases). Trimming pared 3 bases from V and 0 bases from J, leaving 14 bases between. This CDR3 has 16 residues. The germline V gene has CDR1 SEHNR and CDR2 FQNEAQ (reference sequence). CDR3 region: CASSFEGVRSNYGYTF. As DNA, the CDR3 is TGTGCCAGCAGCTTCGAGGGGGTCCGGTCTAACTATGGCTACACCTTC.

The CDR3 here is CASSWDLGTEAFF. CDR3 DNA: TGTGCCAGCAGTTGGGACCTCGGCACTGAAGCTTTCTTT. The chain has TRBV27 and TRBJ1-1; D might be TRBD1 (5 bases). Trimming removed 4 bases from V and 4 bases from J, with 10 bases in between. The CDR3 spans 13 residues. CDR1 MNHEY and CDR2 SMNVEV come from the germline V gene (reference sequence).

The chain combines TRBV6-2 or TRBV6-3 with TRBJ2-1; a possible D gene is TRBD1 (6 bases). The CDR3 totals 12 residues. Germline V gene lookup returns CDR1 MNHEY and CDR2 SVGEGT. V lost 6 bases and J lost 7, with 10 bases in between. The CDR3 reads CASRNRVNEQFF. Written as DNA, the CDR3 is TGTGCCAGCAGAAACAGGGTGAATGAGCAGTTCTTC.

The sample holds a few counts of this clonotype. The V call is TRBV29-1, the J call TRBJ2-1; no definite D call. The CDR3 contains 12 residues. Trimming stripped 3 bases from V and 7 bases from J, with 10 bases between. Germline CDR1 is SQVTM and CDR2 is ANQGSEA. In nucleotides, the CDR3 is TGCAGCGTTGATAACCTTTGGAATGAGCAGTTCTTC. This encodes CSVDNLWNEQFF.

The CDR3 DNA reads TGTGCCACCAGTGACCAGGACGGGACGGAGGTAAATGAGCAGTTCTTC. This gives the protein CATSDQDGTEVNEQFF. This chain links TRBV24-1 with TRBJ2-1; either TRBD1 or TRBD2 may fit D (5 bases each). V dropped 4 bases and J dropped 7 bases, with 19 bases sitting between them. The V gene's germline CDR1 is KGHDR and CDR2 SFDVKD. This CDR3 region has 16 residues.

This clonotype was picked up a small number of times. The V gene is TRBV7-2, the J gene TRBJ2-7; the D gene is possibly TRBD2 (5 bases). Looked up from germline, CDR1 is SGHTA and CDR2 is FQGNSA. The CDR3 consists of 15 residues. The ends were cut back, 3 bases at V and 5 bases at J, with 17 bases in the middle. This CDR3 reads CASSFPPGGRDEQYF. DNA for the CDR3: TGTGCCAGCAGCTTTCCCCCCGGAGGACGCGACGAGCAGTACTTC.

V usage is TRBV10-3 and J usage is TRBJ2-7; possible D gene TRBD1, 5 bases. The CDR3 loop spans 12 amino acids. Germline V gene lookup returns CDR1 ENHRY and CDR2 SYGVKD. V shed 10 bases and J shed 3 bases, with 13 bases lying between them. The DNA of the CDR3 is TGTGCCACCATGACAGAGAGCTACGAGCAGTACTTC. Amino acids: CATMTESYEQYF.